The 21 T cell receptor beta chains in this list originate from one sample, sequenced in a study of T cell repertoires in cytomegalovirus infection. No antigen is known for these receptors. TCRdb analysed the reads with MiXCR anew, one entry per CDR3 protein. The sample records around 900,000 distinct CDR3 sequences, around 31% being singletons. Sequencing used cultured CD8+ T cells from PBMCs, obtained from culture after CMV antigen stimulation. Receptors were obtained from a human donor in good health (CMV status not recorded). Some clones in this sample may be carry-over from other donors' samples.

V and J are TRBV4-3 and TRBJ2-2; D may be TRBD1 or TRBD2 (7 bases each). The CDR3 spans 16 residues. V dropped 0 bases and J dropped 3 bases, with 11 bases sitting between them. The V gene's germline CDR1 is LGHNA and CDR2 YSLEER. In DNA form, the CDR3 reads TGCGCCAGCAGCCAAGATTCAGGGGGGGACACCGGGGAGCTGTTTTTT. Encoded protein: CASSQDSGGDTGELFF.

The CDR3 reads CASSTSGGDPTDTQYF. The CDR3 region has the DNA TGTGCCAGCAGCACTAGCGGGGGGGACCCAACAGATACGCAGTATTTT. The chain has TRBV5-6 and TRBJ2-3; the match to TRBD2 covers 13 bases. Germline V gives CDR1 SGHDT, CDR2 YYEEEE. CDR3 length: 16 residues. The V and J ends lost 4 bases and 3 bases, in that order; junction bases with no gene match: 5.

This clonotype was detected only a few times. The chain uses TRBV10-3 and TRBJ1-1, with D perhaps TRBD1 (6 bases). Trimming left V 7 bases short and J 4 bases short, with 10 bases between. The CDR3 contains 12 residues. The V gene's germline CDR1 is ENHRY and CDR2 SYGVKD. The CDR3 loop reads CAITDRSTEAFF. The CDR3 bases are TGTGCCATCACCGACAGGAGCACTGAAGCTTTCTTT.

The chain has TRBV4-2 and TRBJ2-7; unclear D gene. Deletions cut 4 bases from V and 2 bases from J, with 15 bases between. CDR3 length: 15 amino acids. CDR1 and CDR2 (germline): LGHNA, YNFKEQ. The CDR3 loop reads CASSREAGTPYEQYF. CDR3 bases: TGTGCCAGCAGCCGTGAGGCAGGAACTCCCTACGAGCAGTACTTC.

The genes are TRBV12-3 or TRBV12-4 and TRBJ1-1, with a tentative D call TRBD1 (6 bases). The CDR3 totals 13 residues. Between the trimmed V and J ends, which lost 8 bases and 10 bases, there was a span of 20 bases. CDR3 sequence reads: CASAGGGGDPAFF. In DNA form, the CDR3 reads TGTGCCAGCGCTGGGGGGGGCGGGGATCCAGCTTTCTTT.

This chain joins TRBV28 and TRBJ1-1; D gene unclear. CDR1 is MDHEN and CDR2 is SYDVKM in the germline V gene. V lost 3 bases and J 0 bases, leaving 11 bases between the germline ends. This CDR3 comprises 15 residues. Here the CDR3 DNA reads TGTGCCAGCAGTTTGGTAAGGGCTTTGAACACTGAAGCTTTCTTT. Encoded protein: CASSLVRALNTEAFF.

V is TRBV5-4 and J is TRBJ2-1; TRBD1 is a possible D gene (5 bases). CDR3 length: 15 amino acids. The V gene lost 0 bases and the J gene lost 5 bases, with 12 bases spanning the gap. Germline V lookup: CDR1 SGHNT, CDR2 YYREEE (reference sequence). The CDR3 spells CASSLEGIFDNEQFF. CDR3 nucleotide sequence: TGTGCCAGCAGCTTGGAGGGGATTTTTGACAATGAGCAGTTCTTC.

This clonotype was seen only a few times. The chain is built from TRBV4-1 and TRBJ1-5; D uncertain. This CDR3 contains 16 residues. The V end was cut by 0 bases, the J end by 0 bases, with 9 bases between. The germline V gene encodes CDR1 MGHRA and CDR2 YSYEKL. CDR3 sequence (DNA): TGCGCCAGCAGCCAAGAAGAGCTAGATAGCAATCAGCCCCAGCATTTT. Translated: CASSQEELDSNQPQHF.

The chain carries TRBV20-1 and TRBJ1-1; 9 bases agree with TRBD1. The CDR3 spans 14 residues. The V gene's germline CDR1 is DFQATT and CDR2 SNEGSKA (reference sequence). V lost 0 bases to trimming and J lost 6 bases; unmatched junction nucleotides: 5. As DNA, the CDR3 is TGCAGTGCTAGAGAGACAGGGGGAACGCCTGAAGCTTTCTTT. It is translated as CSARETGGTPEAFF.

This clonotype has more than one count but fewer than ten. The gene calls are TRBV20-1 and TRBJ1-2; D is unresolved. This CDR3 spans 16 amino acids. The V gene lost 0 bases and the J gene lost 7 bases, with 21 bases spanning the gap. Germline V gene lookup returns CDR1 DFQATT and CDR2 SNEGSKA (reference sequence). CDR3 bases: TGCAGTGCTAGAGATCACCTGAAAGGGAAGAAAATTGGCTACACCTTC. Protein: CSARDHLKGKKIGYTF.

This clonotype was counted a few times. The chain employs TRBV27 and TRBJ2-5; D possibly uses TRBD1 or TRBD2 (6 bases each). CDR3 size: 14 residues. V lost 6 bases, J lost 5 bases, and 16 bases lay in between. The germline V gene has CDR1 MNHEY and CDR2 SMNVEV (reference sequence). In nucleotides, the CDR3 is TGTGCCAGCAGCCGGAGGGGGGTACTGGAGACCCAGTACTTC. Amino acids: CASSRRGVLETQYF.

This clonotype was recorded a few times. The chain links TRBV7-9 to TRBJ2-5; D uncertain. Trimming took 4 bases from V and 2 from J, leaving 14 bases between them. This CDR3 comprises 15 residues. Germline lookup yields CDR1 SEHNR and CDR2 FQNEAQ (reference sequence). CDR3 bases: TGTGCCAGCAGCTCCATGGCTAGGATACAAGAGACCCAGTACTTC. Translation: CASSSMARIQETQYF. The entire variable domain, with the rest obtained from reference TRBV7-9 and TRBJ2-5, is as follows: DTGVSQNPRHKITKRGQNVTFRCDPISEHNRLYWYRQTLGQGPEFLTYFQNEAQLEKSRLLSDRFSAERPKGSFSTLEIQRTEQGDSAMYLCASSSMARIQETQYFGPGTRLLVL.

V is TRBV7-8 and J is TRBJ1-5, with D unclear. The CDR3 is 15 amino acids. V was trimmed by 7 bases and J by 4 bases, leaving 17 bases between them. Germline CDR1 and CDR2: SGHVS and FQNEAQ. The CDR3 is CASTIRASMNQPQHF. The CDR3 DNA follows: TGTGCCAGCACCATAAGGGCCAGTATGAATCAGCCCCAGCATTTT.

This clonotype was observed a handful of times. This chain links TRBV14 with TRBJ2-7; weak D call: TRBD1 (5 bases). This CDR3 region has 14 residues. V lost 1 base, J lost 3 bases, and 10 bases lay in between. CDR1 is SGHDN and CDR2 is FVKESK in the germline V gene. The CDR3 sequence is CASSQVDTIYEQYF. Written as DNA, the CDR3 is TGTGCCAGCAGCCAAGTGGACACCATCTACGAGCAGTACTTC.

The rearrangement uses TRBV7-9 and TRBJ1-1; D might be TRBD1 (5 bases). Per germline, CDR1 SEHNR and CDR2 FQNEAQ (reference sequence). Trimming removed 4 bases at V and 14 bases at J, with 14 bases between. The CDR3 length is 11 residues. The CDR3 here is CASSSTGLDFF. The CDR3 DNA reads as TGTGCCAGCAGCTCGACGGGACTAGACTTCTTT.

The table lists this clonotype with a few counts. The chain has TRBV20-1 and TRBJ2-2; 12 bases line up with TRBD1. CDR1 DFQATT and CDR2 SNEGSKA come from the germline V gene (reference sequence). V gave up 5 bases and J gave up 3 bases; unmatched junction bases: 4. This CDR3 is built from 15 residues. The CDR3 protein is CSAAGTGGDTGELFF. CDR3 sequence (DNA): TGCAGTGCTGCCGGGACAGGGGGCGACACCGGGGAGCTGTTTTTT.

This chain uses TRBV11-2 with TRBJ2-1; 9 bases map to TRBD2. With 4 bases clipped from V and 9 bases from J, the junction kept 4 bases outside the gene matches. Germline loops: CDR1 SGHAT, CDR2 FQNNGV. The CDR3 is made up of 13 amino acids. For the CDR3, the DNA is TGTGCCAGCAGCTCGGGACTAGCCTTTGAGCAGTTCTTC. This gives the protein CASSSGLAFEQFF. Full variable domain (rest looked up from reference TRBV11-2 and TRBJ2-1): EAGVAQSPRYKIIEKRQSVAFWCNPISGHATLYWYQQILGQGPKLLIQFQNNGVVDDSQLPKDRFSAERLKGVDSTLKIQPAKLEDSAVYLCASSSGLAFEQFFGPGTRLTVL.

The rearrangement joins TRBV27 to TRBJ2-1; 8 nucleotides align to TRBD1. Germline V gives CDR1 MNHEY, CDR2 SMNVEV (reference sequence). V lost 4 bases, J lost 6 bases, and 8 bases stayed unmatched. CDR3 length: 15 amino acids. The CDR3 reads CASSSQGAYLNEQFF. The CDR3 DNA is TGTGCCAGCAGTTCCCAGGGGGCTTACCTCAATGAGCAGTTCTTC.

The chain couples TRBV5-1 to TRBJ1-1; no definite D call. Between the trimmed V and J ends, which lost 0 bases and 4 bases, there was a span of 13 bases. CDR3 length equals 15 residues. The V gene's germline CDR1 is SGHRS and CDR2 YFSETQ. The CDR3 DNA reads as TGCGCCAGCAGCTTGGAATGGATGGAGGGCACTGAAGCTTTCTTT. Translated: CASSLEWMEGTEAFF.

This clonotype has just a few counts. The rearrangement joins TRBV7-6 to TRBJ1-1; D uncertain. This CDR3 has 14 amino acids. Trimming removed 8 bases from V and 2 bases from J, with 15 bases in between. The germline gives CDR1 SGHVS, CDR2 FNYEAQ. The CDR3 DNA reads TGTGCCAGCCCTCGGTGGCAGCTTAACACTGAAGCTTTCTTT. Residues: CASPRWQLNTEAFF.

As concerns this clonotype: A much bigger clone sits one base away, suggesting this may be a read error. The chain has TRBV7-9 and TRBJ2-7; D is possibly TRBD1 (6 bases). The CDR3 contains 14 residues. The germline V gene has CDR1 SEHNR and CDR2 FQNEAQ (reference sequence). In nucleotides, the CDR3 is TGTGCCGGCAGCTTTAGGCAGGGGATGTACGAGCAGTACGTC. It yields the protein CAGSFRQGMYEQYV.